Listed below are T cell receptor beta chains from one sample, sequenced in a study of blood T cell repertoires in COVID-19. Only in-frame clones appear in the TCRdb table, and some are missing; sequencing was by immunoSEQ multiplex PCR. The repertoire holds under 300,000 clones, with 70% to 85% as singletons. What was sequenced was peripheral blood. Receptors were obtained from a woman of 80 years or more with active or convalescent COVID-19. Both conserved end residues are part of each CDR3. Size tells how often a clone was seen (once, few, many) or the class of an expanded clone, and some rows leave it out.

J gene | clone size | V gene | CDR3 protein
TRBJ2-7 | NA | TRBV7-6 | CASSLELAREQYF
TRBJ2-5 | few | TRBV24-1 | CATSDGLAGVETQYF
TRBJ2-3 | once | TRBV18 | CASSPPSSSTDTQYF
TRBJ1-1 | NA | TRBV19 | CASTLDRENTEAFF
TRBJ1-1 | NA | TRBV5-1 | CASSLLEGNMNTEAFF
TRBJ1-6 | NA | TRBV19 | CASSMFPASSYNSPLHF
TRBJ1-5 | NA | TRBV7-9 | CASSLGDSSNQPQHF
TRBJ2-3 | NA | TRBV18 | CASSPLAGGPDTQYF
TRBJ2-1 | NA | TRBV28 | CAGRDRSYNEQFF
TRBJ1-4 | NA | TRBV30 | CAWSVQGSKRLFGEKLFF
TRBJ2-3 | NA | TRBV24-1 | CATSDLQGHSSTDTQYF
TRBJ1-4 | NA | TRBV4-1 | CASSQDPTGQGKLFF
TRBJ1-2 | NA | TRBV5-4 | CASSLIVNYGYTF
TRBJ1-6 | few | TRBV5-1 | CASSLGLRGDSPLHF
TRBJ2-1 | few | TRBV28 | CASSSPGLPFNEQFF
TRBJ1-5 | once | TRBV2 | CASSLMRVPNQPQHF
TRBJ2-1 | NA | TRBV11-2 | CASSLGAGAYNEQFF
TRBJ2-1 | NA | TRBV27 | CAIGTGTLFF
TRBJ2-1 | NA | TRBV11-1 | CASSASGDNEQFF
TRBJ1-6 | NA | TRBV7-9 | CASSFMSGSDSPLHF
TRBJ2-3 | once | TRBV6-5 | CASTSTDTQYF
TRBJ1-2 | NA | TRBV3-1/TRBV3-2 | CASSSSSGYTF
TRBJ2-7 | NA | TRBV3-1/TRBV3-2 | CASSQDRTGRFEQYF
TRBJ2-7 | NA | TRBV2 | CASSDVYYEQYF
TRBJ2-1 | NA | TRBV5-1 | CASSLEASGPGRRNEQFF
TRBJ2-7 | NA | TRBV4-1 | CASSHDYGQGEQYF
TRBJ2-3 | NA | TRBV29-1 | CSVGQGPGGYTDTQYF
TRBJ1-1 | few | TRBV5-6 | CASRRRGREVAFF
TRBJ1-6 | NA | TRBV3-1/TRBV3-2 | CASSLHGAGVAYNSPLHF
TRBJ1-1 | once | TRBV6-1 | CASSERYPGQGARETEAFF
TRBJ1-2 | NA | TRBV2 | CASSGQSPNYGYTF
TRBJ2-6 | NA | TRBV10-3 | CAISVHRGTGANVLTF
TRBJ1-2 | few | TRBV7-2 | CASSLGGLNYGYTF
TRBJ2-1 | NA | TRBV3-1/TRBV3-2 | CASSQGLLAGQQFF
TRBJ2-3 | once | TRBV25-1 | CASSEYLGGGGDGRAQYF
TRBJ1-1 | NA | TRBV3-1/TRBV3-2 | CASSRTGGRDTEAFF
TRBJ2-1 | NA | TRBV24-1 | CATSGQRSSYNEQFF
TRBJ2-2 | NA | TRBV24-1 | CATSTSGSNTGELFF